Listed here is a single T cell receptor beta chain. What it binds is unknown. The sample is drawn from a study of blood T cells in healthy people across ages. Study details: In model experiments, template switching was able to capture about one barcoded beta molecule for every two T cells that were present. Study-level results: Researchers deemed the diversity estimates from one million T cells underestimates. Age showed a roughly linear inverse relationship with TCR beta diversity per million T cells.

The second PCR ran about 6 to 11 cycles with a sample-barcoded 5' primer and J-beta primers. Every single cDNA molecule received a tag from a template-switch adaptor with 12 random nucleotides. TCRdb re-called the 5' RACE reads through MiXCR, storing one row per CDR3 protein. The table records roughly 1,300,000 distinct CDR3 sequences, 59% of them present only once. The CDR3 loop spans 16 amino acids. The V gene's germline CDR1 is LGHNA and CDR2 YSLEER. Deletions cut 1 base from V and 0 bases from J, with 12 bases between. The rearrangement links TRBV4-3 to TRBJ1-1, with D perhaps matching TRBD1 (6 bases). The sample taken for sequencing was blood. This TCR was sampled from a man younger than 35 in good health. CDR3 loop: CASSQAAGQMNTEAFF. CDR3 bases: TGCGCCAGCAGCCAAGCCGCCGGACAGATGAACACTGAAGCTTTCTTT.